This T cell receptor (beta chain) was obtained from a study of T cell repertoires in cytomegalovirus infection. Study as a whole: Public TCR beta signatures indicated both CMV infection and matching HLA type.

For this clonotype: Its antigen remains unidentified.

Study-level findings and limits: HLA-C-restricted, CMV-specific TCR beta clonotypes were dominant ex vivo. Individuals carrying CMV plus the relevant HLA were identified by cumulative frequency of public TCR beta families.

TCRdb reprocessed the reads with MiXCR, giving one entry per CDR3 protein. The sample has more than 400,000 distinct CDR3 sequences; more than 20% are singletons. This CDR3 has 13 residues. V gave up 5 bases and J gave up 3 bases; unmatched junction bases: 4. Germline V lookup: CDR1 LNHDA, CDR2 SQIVND (reference sequence). This chain connects TRBV19 to TRBJ2-7, with 7 nucleotides matching TRBD1. Sequencing was performed on PBMCs. The receptor was isolated from a human donor in good health (CMV status not recorded). Some clones in this sample may be carry-over from other donors' samples. CDR3 sequence reads: CASSVRDSYEQYF. CDR3 nucleotides: TGTGCCAGTAGTGTCCGGGACAGCTACGAGCAGTACTTC.